The sequence of this TCR beta chain was determined in a study of blood T cell repertoires in COVID-19. The data were produced by immunoSEQ multiplex PCR, yet TCRdb's version contains in-frame clones alone and is incomplete. There are 150,000 to 180,000 clones in the sample; about 83% occur only once, and 9% to 14% lies in the top ten. The CDR3 extends over 15 amino acids. Germline values: CDR1 SGHRS, CDR2 YFSETQ. V trimming: 3 bases; J trimming: 2 bases; junction bases outside the gene matches: 5. The clonotype comes from a woman aged 60-75 years with COVID-19, enrolled during active disease. The chain links TRBV5-1 to TRBJ2-3; 8 nucleotides align to TRBD1. Sequenced input: peripheral blood. CDR3 coding DNA: TGCGCCAGCAGCTCGTGGGACAGGTCCACAGATACGCAGTATTTT. Its translation is CASSSWDRSTDTQYF.